The 30 T cell receptor beta chains presented below share a single source sample, sequenced in a study of blood T cell repertoires in COVID-19. Sequenced by immunoSEQ multiplex PCR; TCRdb stores in-frame clones only, minus some. The sample yields a few hundred thousand clones, less than 85% seen once. The sequencing input was PBMCs or T cells enriched from blood (not recorded which). These receptor sequences come from a man aged 40-55 years who had recovered from COVID-19.

The chain employs TRBV7-9 and TRBJ2-7; TRBD2 matches 12 bases. CDR1 and CDR2 from the germline V gene are SEHNR and FQNEAQ (reference sequence). V shed 3 bases, J shed 1 base, and the junction held 4 bases outside the gene matches. The CDR3 totals 16 residues. CDR3 sequence: CASSFFTSGRSYEQYF. The CDR3 region has the DNA TGTGCCAGCAGCTTTTTCACTAGCGGGAGGTCCTACGAGCAGTACTTC.

The chain couples TRBV28 to TRBJ2-6, with D perhaps matching TRBD1 (6 bases). This CDR3 is built from 18 residues. Between the trimmed V and J ends, which lost 3 bases and 2 bases, there was a span of 17 bases. Germline values: CDR1 MDHEN, CDR2 SYDVKM. CDR3 bases: TGTGCCAGCAGTTTTAGGTTCCCAGGGGAAGCTGGGGCCAACGTCCTGACTTTC. Protein: CASSFRFPGEAGANVLTF.

Comments on this clone: Within the sample, other DNA sequences also encode this same CDR3. The chain has TRBV27 and TRBJ2-7, with D possibly matching TRBD1 (5 bases). The V end was cut by 6 bases, the J end by 4 bases, with 16 bases between. CDR1 and CDR2 (germline): MNHEY, SMNVEV (reference sequence). This CDR3 comprises 14 residues. CDR3: CASRLGQGAYEQYF. CDR3 DNA sequence: TGTGCCAGCAGGCTAGGTCAGGGTGCGTACGAGCAGTACTTC.

The chain carries TRBV4-1 and TRBJ2-1, with 9 bases that match TRBD2. The trim removed 3 bases at V and 4 bases at J, leaving 4 bases unmatched. This CDR3 is built from 15 residues. CDR1 and CDR2 (germline): MGHRA, YSYEKL. CDR3 sequence reads: CASSQLAGQYNEQFF. In nucleotides, the CDR3 is TGCGCCAGCAGCCAGCTAGCGGGGCAATACAATGAGCAGTTCTTC.

V usage is TRBV4-1 and J usage is TRBJ1-2; 7 nucleotides line up with TRBD1. V shed 4 bases, J shed 5 bases, and the junction held 7 bases outside the gene matches. Per the germline V gene, CDR1 is MGHRA and CDR2 is YSYEKL. This CDR3 contains 14 residues. CDR3 protein: CASSPGGQSYGYTF. The CDR3 DNA sequence: TGCGCCAGCAGCCCAGGGGGACAGTCATATGGCTACACCTTC.

This chain uses TRBV10-3 with TRBJ2-7; 9 bases fit TRBD2. V lost 3 bases and J lost 3; bases outside the gene matches: 9. The CDR3 is 16 residues long. Looked up from germline, CDR1 is ENHRY and CDR2 is SYGVKD. CDR3 residues: CAISDPNSGSSYEQYF. The CDR3 DNA reads TGTGCCATCAGTGATCCCAATAGCGGGAGTAGCTACGAGCAGTACTTC.

This clone has a single count. The rearrangement uses TRBV20-1 and TRBJ2-5, with 8 nucleotides matching TRBD1. V gave up 3 bases and J gave up 4 bases; unmatched junction bases: 10. CDR3 length: 15 amino acids. The germline CDR1 and CDR2 sequences are DFQATT and SNEGSKA (reference sequence). In DNA, the CDR3 is TGCAGTGCTAGTTCCGTCAGGGGGCGTCGAGAGACCCAGTACTTC. It codes for CSASSVRGRRETQYF.

The gene calls are TRBV7-2 and TRBJ1-1; D gene uncertain. V lost 0 bases and J 0 bases, leaving 11 bases between the germline ends. The germline V gene encodes CDR1 SGHTA and CDR2 FQGNSA. The CDR3 length is 16 residues. This CDR3 is CASSLASGGLNTEAFF. The CDR3 DNA reads as TGTGCCAGCAGCTTAGCGTCGGGCGGGCTGAACACTGAAGCTTTCTTT.

The J gene is TRBJ1-2, the V gene TRBV11-2; D is possibly TRBD1 (6 bases). CDR3 length equals 14 residues. Germline values: CDR1 SGHAT, CDR2 FQNNGV. Trimming removed 5 bases from V and 1 base from J, with 11 bases in between. CDR3 sequence (DNA): TGTGCCAGCAGCCCAGGGGCGGGTAACTATGGCTACACCTTC. It encodes CASSPGAGNYGYTF.

This chain uses TRBV18 with TRBJ1-2; 7 nucleotides align to TRBD1. CDR3 length equals 15 residues. Germline V gene data show CDR1 as KGHSH and CDR2 as LQKENI. After removal of 3 bases from V and 2 bases from J, the junction contained 6 bases not matched to a gene. The CDR3 bases are TGTGCCAGCTCACCCATAGGGACAGTGAACTATGGCTACACCTTC. Translation: CASSPIGTVNYGYTF.

The chain couples TRBV30 to TRBJ1-2; 7 bases align to TRBD1. The CDR3 runs 14 residues. V was clipped by 5 bases and J by 4 bases; unmatched bases: 10. Germline-derived CDR1 and CDR2 are GTSNPN and SVGIG (reference sequence). This chain's CDR3 is CAWAGQALIYGYTF. As DNA, the CDR3 is TGTGCCTGGGCCGGACAGGCCTTAATCTATGGCTACACCTTC.

The chain recombines TRBV5-1 with TRBJ1-5, with a weak D call TRBD1 (5 bases). Germline assignment: CDR1 SGHRS and CDR2 YFSETQ. Trimming removed 1 base at V and 5 bases at J, with 10 bases between. The CDR3 is 14 residues long. The CDR3 DNA reads as TGCGCCAGCAGCTTGTCAGGGCCTGATCAGCCCCAGCATTTT. Its protein is CASSLSGPDQPQHF.

The chain recombines TRBV5-1 with TRBJ1-3; a possible D gene is TRBD1 (5 bases). Germline CDR1 reads SGHRS; CDR2 reads YFSETQ. The CDR3 sequence is 16 residues long. The V end was cut by 4 bases, the J end by 1 base, with 15 bases between. The DNA for the CDR3 is TGCGCCAGCAGCGGGACCGGGGGGACGTCTGGAAACACCATATATTTT. Residues: CASSGTGGTSGNTIYF.

The chain recombines TRBV25-1 with TRBJ1-2; 9 bases map to TRBD1. Germline V gene data show CDR1 as MGHDK and CDR2 as SYGVNS. The V gene end was trimmed by 4 bases and the J gene end by 2 bases; junction bases not matched to a gene: 5. The CDR3 is 15 amino acids. The CDR3 DNA reads TGTGCCAGCAGTGCTTCGGGACAGGGAAACTATGGCTACACCTTC. Amino acids: CASSASGQGNYGYTF.

This chain links TRBV2 with TRBJ1-3; 8 bases match TRBD1. V lost 5 bases to trimming and J lost 2 bases; unmatched junction nucleotides: 2. This CDR3 is built from 14 residues. From germline, CDR1 is SNHLY and CDR2 FYNNEI. DNA for the CDR3: TGTGCCAGCAGTAAGGACAGGGCTGGAAACACCATATATTTT. The encoded protein is CASSKDRAGNTIYF.

The chain is built from TRBV19 and TRBJ1-5, with TRBD1 as a possible D gene (5 bases). Germline V gives CDR1 LNHDA, CDR2 SQIVND (reference sequence). The CDR3 runs to 13 residues. Trimming took 4 bases from V and 8 from J, leaving 12 bases between them. CDR3 nucleotide sequence: TGTGCCAGTAGTAAGTCAGGGAGGGAGCCCCAGCATTTT. Its translation: CASSKSGREPQHF.

The chain couples TRBV28 to TRBJ1-2, with D perhaps TRBD1 (6 bases). CDR1 and CDR2 from the germline V gene are MDHEN and SYDVKM. With 2 bases removed from V and 4 bases from J, the gap between germline ends came to 11 bases. The length of the CDR3 is 14 residues. The chain's CDR3 is CASSLPKDSYGYTF. Written as DNA, the CDR3 is TGTGCCAGCAGTTTACCGAAGGACAGCTATGGCTACACCTTC.

V usage is TRBV28 and J usage is TRBJ1-1; D may be TRBD1 (5 bases). CDR3 length: 15 residues. The V gene lost 1 base and the J gene lost 4 bases, with 13 bases spanning the gap. Germline-derived CDR1 and CDR2 are MDHEN and SYDVKM. The chain's CDR3 is CASSLLGAWSTEAFF. The CDR3 DNA is TGTGCCAGCAGTTTATTAGGGGCCTGGAGCACTGAAGCTTTCTTT.

The chain links TRBV7-9 to TRBJ2-1; 11 bases line up with TRBD2. Trimming removed 5 bases from V and 4 bases from J; junction bases left unmatched: 10. Per germline, CDR1 SEHNR and CDR2 FQNEAQ (reference sequence). This CDR3 contains 17 residues. This CDR3 reads CASSPQTSGDPYNEQFF. In DNA, the CDR3 is TGTGCCAGCAGCCCCCAGACTAGCGGGGACCCGTACAATGAGCAGTTCTTC.

This chain joins TRBV24-1 and TRBJ2-1, with 11 bases fitting TRBD2. The CDR3 is 17 amino acids. With V trimmed by 1 base and J by 7 bases, 8 bases remained unmatched. The germline V gene has CDR1 KGHDR and CDR2 SFDVKD. CDR3 protein: CATSDFVAGGPGNEQFF. The CDR3 DNA reads as TGTGCCACCAGTGATTTTGTAGCGGGAGGGCCGGGTAATGAGCAGTTCTTC.

The rearrangement links TRBV29-1 to TRBJ2-6, with TRBD1 matching over 7 bases. V trimming: 5 bases; J trimming: 4 bases; junction bases outside the gene matches: 11. The CDR3 is 16 residues long. Per the germline V gene, CDR1 is SQVTM and CDR2 is ANQGSEA. The CDR3 DNA reads as TGCAGCGTTAAGTACCCGACAGGGTACGGGGCCAACGTCCTGACTTTC. Residues: CSVKYPTGYGANVLTF.

This clone occurred once. V usage is TRBV5-6 and J usage is TRBJ1-2; 9 bases map to TRBD1. Trimming took 5 bases from V and 8 from J; bases not matched to a gene: 13. This CDR3 has 15 amino acids. Germline assignment: CDR1 SGHDT and CDR2 YYEEEE. The CDR3 DNA sequence: TGTGCCAGCAGTCTGTCCGGGACAGGGAGAAGAGGCTACACCTTC. Its protein product is CASSLSGTGRRGYTF.

This clone was observed a single time. The CDR3 coding sequence is TGTGCCAGCAGCCAAACCGAAAGCGGGGAGCAGTTCTTC. It is translated as CASSQTESGEQFF. The J gene is TRBJ2-1, the V gene TRBV4-2; the D gene is possibly TRBD2 (6 bases). The V and J ends lost 2 bases and 10 bases respectively, with 12 bases between them. Germline V lookup: CDR1 LGHNA, CDR2 YNFKEQ. The CDR3 length is 13 residues.

The chain uses TRBV6-2 or TRBV6-3 and TRBJ2-7, with a tentative D call TRBD1 (6 bases). Trimming pared 6 bases from V and 2 bases from J, leaving 20 bases between. Germline lookup yields CDR1 MNHEY and CDR2 SVGEGT. The CDR3 contains 16 residues. The CDR3 reads CASSPRGRGTPYEQYF. For the CDR3, the DNA is TGTGCCAGCAGCCCCCGGGGCAGGGGTACCCCCTACGAGCAGTACTTC.

The rearrangement links TRBV11-3 to TRBJ1-5; D not resolved. The germline V gene has CDR1 SGHNT and CDR2 YENEEA. The CDR3 is 15 amino acids. V lost 2 bases and J 2 bases, leaving 10 bases between the germline ends. The CDR3 is CASSLPPRGNQPQHF. The CDR3 region has the DNA TGTGCCAGCAGCTTACCACCGCGAGGCAATCAGCCCCAGCATTTT.

The rearrangement links TRBV14 to TRBJ1-6; TRBD1 might be the D (6 bases). With 2 bases removed from V and 7 bases from J, the gap between germline ends came to 9 bases. The CDR3 covers 14 residues. CDR1 and CDR2 from the germline V gene are SGHDN and FVKESK. CDR3 loop: CASSQTGRNSPLHF. The CDR3 bases are TGTGCCAGCAGCCAAACAGGGCGAAATTCACCCCTCCACTTT.

The rearrangement joins TRBV5-1 to TRBJ1-6; no reliable D call. The V end was cut by 4 bases, the J end by 5 bases, with 16 bases between. The CDR3 length is 16 residues. The germline CDR1 and CDR2 sequences are SGHRS and YFSETQ. The CDR3 here is CASSLPGELHNSPLHF. The CDR3 DNA reads as TGCGCCAGCAGCCTACCTGGAGAACTCCATAATTCACCCCTCCACTTT.

The chain combines TRBV6-1 with TRBJ2-2; the D gene is possibly TRBD2 (5 bases). CDR1 and CDR2 (germline): MNHNS, SASEGT. The CDR3 contains 16 residues. V dropped 2 bases and J dropped 5 bases, with 15 bases sitting between them. The CDR3 nucleotides are TGTGCCAGCAGTGAATCTCTAGCTGGAAAAACCGGGGAGCTGTTTTTT. Translating it yields CASSESLAGKTGELFF.

The genes are TRBV5-1 and TRBJ1-4, with TRBD1 matching over 8 bases. The CDR3 runs to 17 residues. V gave up 2 bases and J gave up 0 bases; unmatched junction bases: 6. The V gene's germline CDR1 is SGHRS and CDR2 YFSETQ. The CDR3 region has the DNA TGCGCCAGCAGCTTCGGCAGGGGGCCCGCAACTAATGAAAAACTGTTTTTT. It codes for CASSFGRGPATNEKLFF. Combining the CDR3 with reference TRBV5-1 and TRBJ1-4 gives the whole variable domain KAGVTQTPRYLIKTRGQQVTLSCSPISGHRSVSWYQQTPGQGLQFLFEYFSETQRNKGNFPGRFSGRQFSNSRSEMNVSTLELGDSALYLCASSFGRGPATNEKLFFGSGTQLSVL.

This chain joins TRBV7-2 and TRBJ1-1; D not resolved. With 4 bases removed from V and 4 bases from J, the gap between germline ends came to 10 bases. Germline assignment: CDR1 SGHTA and CDR2 FQGNSA. There are 13 residues in the CDR3. The CDR3 loop reads CASSSPSGTEAFF. DNA of the CDR3: TGTGCCAGCAGCTCCCCGAGTGGCACTGAAGCTTTCTTT.